The T cell receptor beta chain under discussion was sequenced for a study of cytomegalovirus exposure and HLA in healthy donors. Study-level findings and limits: Highly shared sequence variants in one cluster were likely a sequencing artifact.

Amplification used 60 Vbeta primers and 13 Jbeta primers. The repertoire was sequenced with immunoSEQ multiplex PCR; TCRdb's copy has only in-frame clones and lacks some. This repertoire shows about 220,000 clones, over 65% found once; its top ten account for over 0.55%. The V and J ends lost 1 base and 9 bases, in that order; junction bases with no gene match: 9. CDR1 and CDR2 from the germline V gene are SGHDN and FVKESK. This CDR3 has 16 residues. To note about this clone: Its antigen is unknown.

This TCR was recovered from a man younger than 35 in good health and CMV-seronegative. The sample was PBMCs. This rearrangement joins TRBV14 to TRBJ2-1; 10 bases match TRBD2. This CDR3 is CASSQGPGTSDGEQFF. As DNA, the CDR3 is TGTGCCAGCAGCCAAGGCCCAGGGACTAGCGATGGTGAGCAGTTCTTC. Complete variable domain (other parts from reference TRBV14 and TRBJ2-1): EAGVTQFPSHSVIEKGQTVTLRCDPISGHDNLYWYRRVMGKEIKFLLHFVKESKQDESGMPNNRFLAERTGGTYSTLKVQPAELEDSGVYFCASSQGPGTSDGEQFFGPGTRLTVL.